One and the same sample provided the 6 T cell receptor beta chains below, sequenced in a study of blood T cell repertoires in COVID-19. Sequencing was performed with immunoSEQ multiplex PCR; in TCRdb, only in-frame clones are kept and a portion is missing. This table has under 450,000 clones, roughly 87% appearing once. Sequenced material: PBMCs or T cells enriched from blood (not recorded which). These receptor sequences come from a woman in her twenties or thirties who had recovered from COVID-19.

This chain joins TRBV7-6 and TRBJ2-7; D perhaps matches TRBD2 (5 bases). Trimming pared 1 base from V and 2 bases from J, leaving 12 bases between. The CDR3 is 15 residues long. In germline, CDR1 is SGHVS, CDR2 FNYEAQ. CDR3 sequence reads: CASSLVEGYPYEQYF. The CDR3 coding sequence is TGTGCCAGCAGCTTAGTTGAGGGATACCCCTACGAGCAGTACTTC. Full variable domain (missing parts from reference TRBV7-6 and TRBJ2-7): GAGVSQSPRYKVTKRGQDVALRCDPISGHVSLYWYRQALGQGPEFLTYFNYEAQQDKSGLPNDRFSAERPEGSISTLTIQRTEQRDSAMYRCASSLVEGYPYEQYFGPGTRLTVT.

The rearrangement links TRBV3-1 (or the pseudogene TRBV3-2) to TRBJ2-5; D gene uncertain. With 0 bases removed from V and 5 bases from J, the gap between germline ends came to 7 bases. Germline CDR1 reads LGHDT; CDR2 reads YNNKEL (reference sequence). There are 13 residues in the CDR3. CDR3 amino acids: CASSQELVETQYF. CDR3 DNA sequence: TGTGCCAGCAGCCAAGAACTGGTGGAGACCCAGTACTTC.

This chain uses TRBV18 with TRBJ1-1; no clear D. CDR3 length: 13 amino acids. From germline, CDR1 is KGHSH and CDR2 LQKENI. V was cut by 3 bases and J by 6 bases, with 11 bases left in between. The CDR3, as DNA: TGTGCCAGCTCACCGGATGAGAGCGCTGAAGCTTTCTTT. Translating it yields CASSPDESAEAFF. Complete variable domain (other parts from reference TRBV18 and TRBJ1-1): NAGVMQNPRHLVRRRGQEARLRCSPMKGHSHVYWYRQLPEEGLKFMVYLQKENIIDESGMPKERFSAEFPKEGPSILRIQQVVRGDSAAYFCASSPDESAEAFFGQGTRLTVV.

This clone occurred once. The rearrangement links TRBV7-2 to TRBJ2-7; D gene ambiguous. The CDR3 is 14 amino acids. V shed 1 base and J shed 6 bases, with 13 bases lying between them. Germline V gene sequence: CDR1 SGHTA, CDR2 FQGNSA. CDR3: CASSLVFAGREQYF. The CDR3 DNA reads TGTGCCAGCAGCTTAGTATTCGCCGGTCGCGAGCAGTACTTC.

The count of this clone is one. The rearrangement joins TRBV15 to TRBJ2-1, with TRBD1 identical over 8 bases. CDR3 size: 13 residues. Germline CDR1 LNHNV, CDR2 YYDKDF (reference sequence). J gave up 7 bases and V 5 bases, and 4 bases lay outside the gene matches. The CDR3 spells CATSDRQGNEQFF. As DNA, the CDR3 is TGTGCCACCAGCGACAGACAGGGGAATGAGCAGTTCTTC. The full variable domain, completed using reference TRBV15 and TRBJ2-1, is DAMVIQNPRYQVTQFGKPVTLSCSQTLNHNVMYWYQQKSSQAPKLLFHYYDKDFNNEADTPDNFQSRRPNTSFCFLDIRSPGLGDTAMYLCATSDRQGNEQFFGPGTRLTVL.

This CDR3 is CASSWVGGLENTEAFF. CDR3 in DNA: TGCGCCAGCAGCTGGGTCGGAGGTCTTGAGAACACTGAAGCTTTCTTT. The chain recombines TRBV5-1 with TRBJ1-1, with no clear D. The germline V gene has CDR1 SGHRS and CDR2 YFSETQ. V gave up 3 bases and J gave up 1 base, with 16 bases separating them. The CDR3 runs to 16 residues.